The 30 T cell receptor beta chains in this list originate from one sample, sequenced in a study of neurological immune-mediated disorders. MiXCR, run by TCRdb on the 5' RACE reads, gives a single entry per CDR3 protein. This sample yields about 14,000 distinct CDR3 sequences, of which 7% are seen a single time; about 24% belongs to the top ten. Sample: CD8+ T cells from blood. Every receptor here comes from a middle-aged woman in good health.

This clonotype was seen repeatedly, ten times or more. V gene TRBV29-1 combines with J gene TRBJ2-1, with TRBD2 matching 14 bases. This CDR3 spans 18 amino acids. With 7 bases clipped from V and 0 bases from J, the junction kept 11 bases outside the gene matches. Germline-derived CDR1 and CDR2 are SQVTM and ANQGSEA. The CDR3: CSGPGTSGSPSSYNEQFF. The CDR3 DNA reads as TGCAGCGGCCCGGGGACTAGCGGGAGCCCGAGCTCCTACAATGAGCAGTTCTTC.

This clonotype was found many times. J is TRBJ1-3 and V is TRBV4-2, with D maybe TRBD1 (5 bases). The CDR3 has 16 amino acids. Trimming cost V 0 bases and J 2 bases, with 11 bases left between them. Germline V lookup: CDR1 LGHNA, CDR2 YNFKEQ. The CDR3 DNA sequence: TGTGCCAGCAGCCAAGAACCCGTGGGGGCTGGAAACACCATATATTTT. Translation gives CASSQEPVGAGNTIYF.

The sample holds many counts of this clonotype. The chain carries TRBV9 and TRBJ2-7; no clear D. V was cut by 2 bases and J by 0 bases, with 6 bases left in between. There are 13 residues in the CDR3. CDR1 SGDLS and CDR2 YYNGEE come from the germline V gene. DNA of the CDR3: TGTGCCAGCAGCGTTAGCACCTCCTACGAGCAGTACTTC. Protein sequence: CASSVSTSYEQYF.

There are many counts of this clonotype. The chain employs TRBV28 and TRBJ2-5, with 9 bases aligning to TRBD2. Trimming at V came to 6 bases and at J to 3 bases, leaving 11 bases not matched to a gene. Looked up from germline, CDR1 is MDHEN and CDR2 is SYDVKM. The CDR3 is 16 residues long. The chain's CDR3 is CASSYTFSGSEETQYF. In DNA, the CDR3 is TGTGCCAGCAGCTACACCTTTAGCGGGAGTGAAGAGACCCAGTACTTC.

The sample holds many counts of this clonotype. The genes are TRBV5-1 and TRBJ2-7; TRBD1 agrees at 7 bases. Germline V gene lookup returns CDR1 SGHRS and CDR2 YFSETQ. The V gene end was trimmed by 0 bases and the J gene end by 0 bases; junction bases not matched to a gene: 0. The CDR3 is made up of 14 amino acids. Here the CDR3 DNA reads TGCGCCAGCAGCTTGGCAGGGGGCTCCTACGAGCAGTACTTC. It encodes CASSLAGGSYEQYF. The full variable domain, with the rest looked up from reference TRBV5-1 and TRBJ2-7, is KAGVTQTPRYLIKTRGQQVTLSCSPISGHRSVSWYQQTPGQGLQFLFEYFSETQRNKGNFPGRFSGRQFSNSRSEMNVSTLELGDSALYLCASSLAGGSYEQYFGPGTRLTVT.

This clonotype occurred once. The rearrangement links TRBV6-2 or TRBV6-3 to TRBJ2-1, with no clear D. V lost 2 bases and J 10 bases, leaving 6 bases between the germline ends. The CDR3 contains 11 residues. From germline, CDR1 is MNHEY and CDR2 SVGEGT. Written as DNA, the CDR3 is TGTGCCAGCAGTTACACGAGCGAGCAGTTCTTC. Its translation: CASSYTSEQFF.

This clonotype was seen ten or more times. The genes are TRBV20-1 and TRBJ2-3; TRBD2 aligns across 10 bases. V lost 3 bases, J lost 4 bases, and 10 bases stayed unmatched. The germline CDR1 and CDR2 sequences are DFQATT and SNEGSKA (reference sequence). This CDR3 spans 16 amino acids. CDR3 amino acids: CSASGLAGEMADTQYF. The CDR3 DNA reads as TGCAGTGCTAGTGGCCTAGCGGGAGAGATGGCAGATACGCAGTATTTT.

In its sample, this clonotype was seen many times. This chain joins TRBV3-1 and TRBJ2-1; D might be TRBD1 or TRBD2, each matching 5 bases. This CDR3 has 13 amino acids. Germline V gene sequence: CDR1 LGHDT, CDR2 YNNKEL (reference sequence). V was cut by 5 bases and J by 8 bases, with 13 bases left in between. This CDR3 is CASSASRVDEQFF. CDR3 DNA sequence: TGTGCCAGCAGCGCTAGCAGGGTTGATGAGCAGTTCTTC.

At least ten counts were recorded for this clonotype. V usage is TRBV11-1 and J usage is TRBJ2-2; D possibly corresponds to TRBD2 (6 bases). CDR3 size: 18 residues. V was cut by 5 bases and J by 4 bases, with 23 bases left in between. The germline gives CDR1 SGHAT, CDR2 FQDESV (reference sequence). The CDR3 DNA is TGTGCCAGCAGCACAACTTGGGGGGACCCCGAATCCACCGGGGAGCTGTTTTTT. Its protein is CASSTTWGDPESTGELFF.

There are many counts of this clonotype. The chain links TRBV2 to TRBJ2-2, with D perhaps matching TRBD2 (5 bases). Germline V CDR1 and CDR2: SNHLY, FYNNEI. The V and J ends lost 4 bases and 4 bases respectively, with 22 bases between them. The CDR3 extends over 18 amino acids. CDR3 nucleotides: TGTGCCAGCAGTGGAGACACCCGTCAAGGGAGCCTCACCGGGGAGCTGTTTTTT. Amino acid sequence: CASSGDTRQGSLTGELFF.

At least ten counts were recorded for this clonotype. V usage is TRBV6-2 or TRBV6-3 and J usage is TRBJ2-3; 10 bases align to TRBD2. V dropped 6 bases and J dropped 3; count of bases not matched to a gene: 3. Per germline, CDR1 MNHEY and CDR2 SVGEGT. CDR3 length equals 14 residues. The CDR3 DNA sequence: TGTGCCAGCAGCTGGACTAGCGGAACAGATACGCAGTATTTT. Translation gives CASSWTSGTDTQYF.

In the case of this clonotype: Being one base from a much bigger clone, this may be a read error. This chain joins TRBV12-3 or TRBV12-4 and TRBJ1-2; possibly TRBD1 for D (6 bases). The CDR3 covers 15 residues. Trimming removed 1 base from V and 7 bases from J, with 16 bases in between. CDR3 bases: TGTGCCAGCAGTTTAGGGGGAGGGGGTACGCCTGGCTACACCTTC. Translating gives CASSLGGGGTPGYTF.

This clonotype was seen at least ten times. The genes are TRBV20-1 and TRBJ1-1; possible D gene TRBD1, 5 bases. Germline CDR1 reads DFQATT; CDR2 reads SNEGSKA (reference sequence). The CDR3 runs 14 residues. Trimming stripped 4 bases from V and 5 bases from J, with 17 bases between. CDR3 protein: CSAKQAGVRTEAFF. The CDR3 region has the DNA TGCAGTGCTAAACAGGCCGGTGTTCGGACTGAAGCTTTCTTT.

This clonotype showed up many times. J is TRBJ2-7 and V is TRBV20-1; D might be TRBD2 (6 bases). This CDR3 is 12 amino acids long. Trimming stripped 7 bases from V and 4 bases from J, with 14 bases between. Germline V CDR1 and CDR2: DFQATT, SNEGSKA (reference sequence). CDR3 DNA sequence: TGCAGTGTCCCACGACGGGGGTACGAGCAGTACTTC. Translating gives CSVPRRGYEQYF.

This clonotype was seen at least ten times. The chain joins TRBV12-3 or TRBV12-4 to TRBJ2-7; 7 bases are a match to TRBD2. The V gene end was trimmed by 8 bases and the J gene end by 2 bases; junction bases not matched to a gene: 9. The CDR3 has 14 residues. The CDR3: CASATGREAYEQYF. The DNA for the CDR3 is TGTGCCAGCGCCACGGGGAGGGAGGCCTACGAGCAGTACTTC.

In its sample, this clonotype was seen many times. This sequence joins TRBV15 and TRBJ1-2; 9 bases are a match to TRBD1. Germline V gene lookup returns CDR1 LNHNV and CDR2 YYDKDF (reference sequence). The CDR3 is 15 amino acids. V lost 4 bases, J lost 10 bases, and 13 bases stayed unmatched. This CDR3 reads CATSNVFERTGDYTF. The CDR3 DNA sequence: TGTGCCACCAGCAATGTTTTTGAAAGGACAGGGGACTACACCTTC. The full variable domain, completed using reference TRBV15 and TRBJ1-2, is DAMVIQNPRYQVTQFGKPVTLSCSQTLNHNVMYWYQQKSSQAPKLLFHYYDKDFNNEADTPDNFQSRRPNTSFCFLDIRSPGLGDTAMYLCATSNVFERTGDYTFGSGTRLTVV.

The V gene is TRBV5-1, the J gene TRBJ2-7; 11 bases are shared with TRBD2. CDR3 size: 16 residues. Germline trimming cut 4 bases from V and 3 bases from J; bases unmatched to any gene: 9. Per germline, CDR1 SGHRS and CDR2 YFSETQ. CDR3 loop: CASSPGTSGRHYEQYF. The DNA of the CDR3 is TGCGCCAGCAGCCCTGGGACTAGCGGCAGGCACTACGAGCAGTACTTC.

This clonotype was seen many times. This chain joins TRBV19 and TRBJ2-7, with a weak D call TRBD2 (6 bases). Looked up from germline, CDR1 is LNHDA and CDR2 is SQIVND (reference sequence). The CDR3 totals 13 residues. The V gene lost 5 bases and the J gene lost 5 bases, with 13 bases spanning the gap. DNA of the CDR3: TGTGCCAGTAGTCCCCAGGGAGGAAACGAGCAGTACTTC. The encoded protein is CASSPQGGNEQYF.

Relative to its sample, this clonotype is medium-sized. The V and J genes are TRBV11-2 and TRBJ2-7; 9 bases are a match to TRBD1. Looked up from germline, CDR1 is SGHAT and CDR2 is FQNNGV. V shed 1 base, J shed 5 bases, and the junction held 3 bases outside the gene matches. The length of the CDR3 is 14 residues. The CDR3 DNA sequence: TGTGCCAGCAGCTTAGCACAGGGGGCCCACGAGCAGTACTTC. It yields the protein CASSLAQGAHEQYF.

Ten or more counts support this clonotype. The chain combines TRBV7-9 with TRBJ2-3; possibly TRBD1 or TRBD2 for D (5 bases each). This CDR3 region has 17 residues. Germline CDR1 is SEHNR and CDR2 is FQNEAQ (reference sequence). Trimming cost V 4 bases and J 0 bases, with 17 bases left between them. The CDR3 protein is CASSSPTWGSSTDTQYF. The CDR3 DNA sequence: TGTGCCAGCAGCTCCCCGACGTGGGGGTCTAGCACAGATACGCAGTATTTT.

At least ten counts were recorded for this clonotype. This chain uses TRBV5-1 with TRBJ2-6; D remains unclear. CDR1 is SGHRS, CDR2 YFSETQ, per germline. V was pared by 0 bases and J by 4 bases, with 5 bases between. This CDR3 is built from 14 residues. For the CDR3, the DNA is TGCGCCAGCAGCTTGGTTTACGGGGCCAACGTCCTGACTTTC. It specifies CASSLVYGANVLTF.

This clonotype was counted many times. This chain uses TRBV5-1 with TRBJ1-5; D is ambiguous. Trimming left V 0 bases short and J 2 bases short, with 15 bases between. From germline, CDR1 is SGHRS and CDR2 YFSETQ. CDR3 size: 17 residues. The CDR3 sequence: CASSLDPSGQGNQPQHF. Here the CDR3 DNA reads TGCGCCAGCAGCTTGGACCCGAGTGGGCAAGGCAATCAGCCCCAGCATTTT.

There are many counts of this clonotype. The CDR3 DNA sequence: TGCGCCAGCAGGGAGAGGACAGGCCCTTACGAGCAGTACTTC. Translation: CASRERTGPYEQYF. The gene calls are TRBV4-1 and TRBJ2-7; 7 bases line up with TRBD1. CDR3 length equals 14 residues. V was pared by 6 bases and J by 4 bases, with 9 bases of the junction left unmatched. CDR1 and CDR2 (germline): MGHRA, YSYEKL.

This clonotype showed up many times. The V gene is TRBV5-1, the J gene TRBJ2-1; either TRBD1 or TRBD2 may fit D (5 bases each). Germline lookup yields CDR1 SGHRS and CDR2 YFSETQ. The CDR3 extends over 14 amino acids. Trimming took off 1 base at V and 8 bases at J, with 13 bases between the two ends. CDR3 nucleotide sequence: TGCGCCAGCAGCTTGCGGGACCCTAGCTATGAGCAGTTCTTC. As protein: CASSLRDPSYEQFF.

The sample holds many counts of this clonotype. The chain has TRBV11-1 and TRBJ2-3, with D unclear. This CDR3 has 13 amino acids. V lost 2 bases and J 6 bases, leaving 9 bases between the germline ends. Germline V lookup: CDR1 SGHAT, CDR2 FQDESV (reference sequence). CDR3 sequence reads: CASSLHEADTQYF. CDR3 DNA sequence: TGTGCCAGCAGCTTACACGAGGCGGATACGCAGTATTTT.

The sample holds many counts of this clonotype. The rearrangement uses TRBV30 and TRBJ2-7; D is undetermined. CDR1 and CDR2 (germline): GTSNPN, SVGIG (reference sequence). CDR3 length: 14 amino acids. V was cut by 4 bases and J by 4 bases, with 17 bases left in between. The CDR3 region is CAWTTASDWYEQYF. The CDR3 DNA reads TGTGCCTGGACTACGGCTTCCGACTGGTACGAGCAGTACTTC.

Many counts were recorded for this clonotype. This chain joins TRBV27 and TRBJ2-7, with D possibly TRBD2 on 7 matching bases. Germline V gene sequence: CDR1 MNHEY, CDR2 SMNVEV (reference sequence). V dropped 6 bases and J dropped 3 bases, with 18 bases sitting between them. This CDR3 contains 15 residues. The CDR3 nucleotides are TGTGCCAGCAGCCAGGCTTGGGGGGGGCACTACGAGCAGTACTTC. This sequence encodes CASSQAWGGHYEQYF.

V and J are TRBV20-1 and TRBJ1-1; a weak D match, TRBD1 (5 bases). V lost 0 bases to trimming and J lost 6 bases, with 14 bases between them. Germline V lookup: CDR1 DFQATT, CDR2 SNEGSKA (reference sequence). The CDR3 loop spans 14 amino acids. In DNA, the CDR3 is TGCAGTGCTAGAGATACCCAGGGAGGCGCTGAAGCTTTCTTT. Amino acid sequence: CSARDTQGGAEAFF.

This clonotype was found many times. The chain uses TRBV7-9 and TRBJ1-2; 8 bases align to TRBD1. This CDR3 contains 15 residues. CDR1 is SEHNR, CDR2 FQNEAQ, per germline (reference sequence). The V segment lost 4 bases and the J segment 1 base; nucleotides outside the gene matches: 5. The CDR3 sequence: CASSSDRDINYGYTF. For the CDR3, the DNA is TGTGCCAGCAGCTCGGACAGGGATATTAACTATGGCTACACCTTC.

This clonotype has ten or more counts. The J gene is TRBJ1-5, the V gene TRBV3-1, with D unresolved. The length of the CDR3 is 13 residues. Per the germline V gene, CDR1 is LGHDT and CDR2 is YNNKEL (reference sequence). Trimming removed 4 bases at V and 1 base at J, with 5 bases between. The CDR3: CASSPGSNQPQHF. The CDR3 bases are TGTGCCAGCAGCCCGGGAAGCAATCAGCCCCAGCATTTT.